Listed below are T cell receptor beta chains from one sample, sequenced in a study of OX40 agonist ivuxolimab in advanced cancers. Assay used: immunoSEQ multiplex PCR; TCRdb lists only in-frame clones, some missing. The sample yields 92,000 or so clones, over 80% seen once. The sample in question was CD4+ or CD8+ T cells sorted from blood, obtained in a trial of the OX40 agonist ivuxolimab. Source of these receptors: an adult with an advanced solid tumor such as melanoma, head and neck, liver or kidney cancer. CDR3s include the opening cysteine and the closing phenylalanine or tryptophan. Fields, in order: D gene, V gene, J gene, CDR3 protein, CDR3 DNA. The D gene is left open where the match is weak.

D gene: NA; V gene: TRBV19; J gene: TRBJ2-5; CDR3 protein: CASSSGPSQETQYF; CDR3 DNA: TGTGCCAGTAGTTCAGGCCCCAGTCAAGAGACCCAGTACTTC
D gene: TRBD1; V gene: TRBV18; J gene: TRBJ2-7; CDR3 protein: CASSPPSDRGEQYF; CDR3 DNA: TGTGCCAGCTCACCACCGTCGGACAGGGGCGAGCAGTACTTC
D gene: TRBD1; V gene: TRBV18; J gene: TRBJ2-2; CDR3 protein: CASSPQGASSGELFF; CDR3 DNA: TGTGCCAGCTCACCACAGGGGGCGAGCTCTGGGGAGCTGTTTTTT
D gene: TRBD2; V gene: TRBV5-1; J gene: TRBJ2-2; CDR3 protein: CASSLGLAGTGELFF; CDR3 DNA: TGCGCCAGCAGCTTGGGACTAGCGGGTACCGGGGAGCTGTTTTTT
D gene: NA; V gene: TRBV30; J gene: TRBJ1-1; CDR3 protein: CAWSGGRGRTEAFF; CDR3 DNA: TGTGCCTGGAGTGGGGGAAGGGGCCGGACTGAAGCTTTCTTT
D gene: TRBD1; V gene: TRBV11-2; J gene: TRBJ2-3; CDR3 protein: CASSITGTGRTDTQYF; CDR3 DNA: TGTGCCAGCAGCATCACCGGGACAGGGAGGACAGATACGCAGTATTTT
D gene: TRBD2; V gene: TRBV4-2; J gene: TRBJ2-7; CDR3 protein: CASSQDSGTPSYEQYF; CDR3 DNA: TGTGCCAGCAGCCAAGATAGCGGGACTCCATCCTACGAGCAGTACTTC
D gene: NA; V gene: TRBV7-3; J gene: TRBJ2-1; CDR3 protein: CASSLMGESRNEQFF; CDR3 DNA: TGTGCCAGCAGCTTAATGGGGGAGAGTCGCAATGAGCAGTTCTTC
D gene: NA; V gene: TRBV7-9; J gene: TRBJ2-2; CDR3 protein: CASSFGTGELFF; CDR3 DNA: TGTGCCAGCAGCTTTGGGACCGGGGAGCTGTTTTTT
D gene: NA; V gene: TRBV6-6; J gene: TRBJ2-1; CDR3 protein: CASSYSRERGEQFF; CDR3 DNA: TGTGCCAGCAGTTACTCCAGGGAGAGAGGTGAGCAGTTCTTC
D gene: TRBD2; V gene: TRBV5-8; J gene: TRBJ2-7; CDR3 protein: CASSRGLGYEQYF; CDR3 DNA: TGTGCCAGCAGCCGAGGACTAGGTTACGAGCAGTACTTC
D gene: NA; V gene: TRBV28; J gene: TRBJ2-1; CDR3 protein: CASSQELGYNEQFF; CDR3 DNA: TGTGCCAGCAGCCAAGAACTCGGCTACAATGAGCAGTTCTTC
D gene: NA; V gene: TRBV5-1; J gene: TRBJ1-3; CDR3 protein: CASSLLHASGNTIYF; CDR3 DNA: TGCGCCAGCAGCCTTCTTCACGCGTCAGGAAACACCATATATTTT
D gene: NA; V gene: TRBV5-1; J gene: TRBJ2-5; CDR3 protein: CASSLMTAVAETQYF; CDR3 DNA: TGCGCCAGCAGCTTGATGACAGCAGTCGCAGAGACCCAGTACTTC